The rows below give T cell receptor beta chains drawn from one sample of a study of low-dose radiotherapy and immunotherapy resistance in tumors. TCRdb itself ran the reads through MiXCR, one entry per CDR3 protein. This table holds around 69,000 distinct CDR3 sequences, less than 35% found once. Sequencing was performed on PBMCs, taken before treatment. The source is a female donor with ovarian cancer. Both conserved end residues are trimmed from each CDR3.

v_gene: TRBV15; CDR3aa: ATSRTPLERGSPLH
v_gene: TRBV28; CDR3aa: ASSLLLGIGRDVLAKNIQY
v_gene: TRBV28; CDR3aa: ASSSIENTIY
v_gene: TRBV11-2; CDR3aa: ASSQGLAGGYEQY
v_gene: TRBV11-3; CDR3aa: ASSPTGGSSYNEQF
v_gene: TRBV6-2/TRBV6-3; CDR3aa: ASSYGEGTGNTIY
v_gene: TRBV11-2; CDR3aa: ASSPLGGGTDTQY
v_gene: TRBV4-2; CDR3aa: ASRESHGSGANVLT
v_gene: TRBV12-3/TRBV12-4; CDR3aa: ASSLVAGPSYEQY
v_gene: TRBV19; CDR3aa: ASSWTGRGTQETQY
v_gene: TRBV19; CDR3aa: ASKRDSGNTIY
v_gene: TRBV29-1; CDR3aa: SVVDPNTDTQY
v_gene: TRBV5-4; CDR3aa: ASSAIGTNYGYT
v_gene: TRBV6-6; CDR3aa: ASSGQLNTGELF
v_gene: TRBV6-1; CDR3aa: ATQGGYGYT
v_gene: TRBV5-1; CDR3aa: ASRGQGESYNEQF
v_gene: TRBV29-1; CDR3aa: SSGGPYNEQF
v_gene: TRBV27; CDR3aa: ASSSDGTGSNQPQH
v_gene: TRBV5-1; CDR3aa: ASSLVPAETQY
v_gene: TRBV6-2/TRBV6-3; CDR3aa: ASSLTGGPNQPQH
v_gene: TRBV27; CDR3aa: ASSLGPGQETQY
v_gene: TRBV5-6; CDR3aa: ASSLFGGNNEQF
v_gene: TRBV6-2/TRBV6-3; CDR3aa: ASSYDRRATQY
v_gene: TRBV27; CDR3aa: ASADATTGELF
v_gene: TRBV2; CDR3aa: AGSRSSTAQEKLF
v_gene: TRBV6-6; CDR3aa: ASSYSFGTPPPYEQY
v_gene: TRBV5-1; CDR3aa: ASSLQQGIGETQY
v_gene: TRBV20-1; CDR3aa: SAGAREPVDTQY
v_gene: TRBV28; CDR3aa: ASRYTGISYNEQF
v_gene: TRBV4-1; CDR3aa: ASSQEPGREAF
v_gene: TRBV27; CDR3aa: ASSPKRTGTKNYGYT
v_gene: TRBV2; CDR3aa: ASSEEGGAYNEQF
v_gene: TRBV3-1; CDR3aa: ASSQARDSTQY
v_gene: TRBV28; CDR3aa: ASSQGQNYGYT
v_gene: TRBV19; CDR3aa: ACQTGGANTEAF
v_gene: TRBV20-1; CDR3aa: SARARSTGELF
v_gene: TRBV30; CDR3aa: AWSNVLYNEQF
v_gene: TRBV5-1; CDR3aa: ASSLGQGEDTQY
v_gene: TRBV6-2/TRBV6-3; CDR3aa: ASRDDPAASGRNEQF
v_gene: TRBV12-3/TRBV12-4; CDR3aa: ASSPQGGYADTQY
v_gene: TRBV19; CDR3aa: ASRQRGNLETQY
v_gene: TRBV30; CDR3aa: AWDAQGWGRNQPQH
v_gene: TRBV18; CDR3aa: ASSPGGVSPLH
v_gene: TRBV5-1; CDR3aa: ASSLAGGADTQY
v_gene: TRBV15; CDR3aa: ATSGLSGYANGKLF
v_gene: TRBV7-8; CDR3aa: AGSEGGVGAEQY
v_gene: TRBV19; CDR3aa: ASSIGRYQPQH
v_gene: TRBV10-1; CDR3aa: ASSESGTLVEQY
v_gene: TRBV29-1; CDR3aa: SIRLLANEQF
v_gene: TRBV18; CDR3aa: ASSPGSTGELFF
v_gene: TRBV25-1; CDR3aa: ASRMTGGGETQY
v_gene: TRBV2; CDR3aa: ASSFPGLAGGEQY
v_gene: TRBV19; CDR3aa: ASSSLTGLNYGYT
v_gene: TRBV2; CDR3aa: ASSEGGVGSSGANVLT
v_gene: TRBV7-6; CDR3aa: ASSPKSGAQYNEQF
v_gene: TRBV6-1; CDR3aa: ASSEEGAGAYEQY
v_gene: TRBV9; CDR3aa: ASSAGTSGSSYNEQF